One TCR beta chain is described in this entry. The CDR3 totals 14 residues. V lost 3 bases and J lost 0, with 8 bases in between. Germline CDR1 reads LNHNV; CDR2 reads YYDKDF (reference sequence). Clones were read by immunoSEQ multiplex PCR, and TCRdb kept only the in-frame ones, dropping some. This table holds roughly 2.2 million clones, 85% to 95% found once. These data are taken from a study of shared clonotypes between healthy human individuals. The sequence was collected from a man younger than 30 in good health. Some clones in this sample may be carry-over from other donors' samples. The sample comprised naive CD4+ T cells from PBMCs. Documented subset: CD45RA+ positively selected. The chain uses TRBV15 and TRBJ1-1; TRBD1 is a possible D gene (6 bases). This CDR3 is CATSSGQLNTEAFF. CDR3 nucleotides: TGTGCCACCAGCAGCGGACAGCTGAACACTGAAGCTTTCTTT.